This TCR beta chain was identified during a study of cytomegalovirus exposure and HLA in healthy donors (TCRdb year 2017). About the study as a whole: In an earlier analysis of 450 to 750 of the donors, 250 to 350 Gb of sequence data and some 100 million unique TCR beta sequences from 180 million or so T cells were reported. Roughly 300 gigabases of sequencing data and about 92 million unique TCR sequences made up an early release that covered several hundred HLA-typed donors. The genetic ancestry cluster associated with self-reported Caucasian donors included over 65% of the roughly 390 genotyped donors. The aim of the study was to test whether cataloging public T cell receptors could identify signatures of past pathogen exposure. The study profiled the T cell repertoires of 666 subjects by immunosequencing and related them to cytomegalovirus serostatus. Besides the first cohort of 500 to 700 subjects, a separate validation cohort made up of over a hundred different subjects was used. To predict cytomegalovirus infection status, the study brought together high-throughput TCR immunosequencing, statistical association of individual TCRs with disease status, and machine learning. A later analysis re-analyzed previously published TCR beta repertoires from about 600 donors and added high-resolution HLA genotyping to study TCR occurrence patterns. Rather than using new phenotypic data, the later analysis identified candidate immune exposures from TCR beta sequences and from how often those sequences occurred across donors. An earlier analysis of approximately 630 of the donors applied high-throughput TCR beta sequencing to assess whether each TCR beta V gene segment acted as functional or pseudogenic. Donor age, sex, ethnicity and CMV serostatus were compiled together with the repertoire data. A later genetic analysis took genome-wide SNP genotypes for about three fifths of the 666 donors and used that subset as a discovery cohort. Every discovery cohort repertoire had been produced on one sequencing platform. HLA typing covered class I and class II loci at four-digit resolution. Typing coverage differed by locus: A, B, C, DRB1 and DQB1 were typed in roughly 620-630 donors, DQA1 in about 560, DPA1 in 600 to 610, and DPB1 in 472. A handful of DR-DQ haplotypes were handled as single units for association and clustering because linkage in the cohort was strong. On average, 235,054 unique TCR beta nucleotide sequences were sequenced per donor among about 400 genotyped donors of the cohort, with roughly 19% of those sequences being non-productive. The full study reports these points: In a later analysis, TCR association rates were found to vary across HLA loci, with the most associated TCRs seen for DRB1 alleles and the fewest for HLA-C alleles. A further reported finding was that TCR beta sequences accurately predicted the HLA-A and HLA-B alleles for most subjects in the first cohort. The presence/absence analyses assumed that sequencing depth was roughly uniform across donors, and that assumption may not be true. A later analysis associated some 17,000 TCR beta sequences with specific HLA alleles at a false discovery rate of 0.05. Correlated functional status among segregating V segments might be attributable to linkage disequilibrium, but an unknown experimental factor could not be ruled out. Because some donors lacked HLA typing at each locus, the association tests relied only on the typed subset. In a later analysis, several top co-occurrence clusters were reported to appear linked to parvovirus B19, influenza, CMV and Epstein-Barr virus. In this cohort, only TCR beta chains were sequenced, and detectable features were limited by the absence of alpha or paired-chain data. A later analysis found that HLA-associated TCR beta chains were more clonally expanded and had lower generation probabilities than equally common non-associated chains. CMV serostatus was the only immune exposure information available for the cohort. Across donors, most TCR sequences were observed very rarely, whereas some public TCRs were present in many individuals. The authors suggested that the approach could potentially be extended to other disease states and immunological phenotypes. The classifier was reported to diagnose cytomegalovirus status with high specificity and sensitivity in both the original and validation cohorts. Strong co-occurrence of HLA alleles, especially DR and DQ, made assigning TCR associations to individual alleles difficult. In an earlier analysis of over 550 of the donors, most TCR beta V segments were observed in productive rearrangements about 90% or about 30% of the time, broadly matching IMGT annotations. According to a later analysis, most CMV-associated TCR beta chains appeared to be HLA-restricted, and the HLA associations seemed to be driven largely by CMV exposure. In a later genetic analysis, fewer N-insertions in productive TCRs were reported among donors in an Asian-associated ancestry cluster than the roughly 640-donor mean. The study gave a list of under 200 TCR beta chains associated with cytomegalovirus. A later genetic analysis associated a missense DCLRE1C variant with V-gene and J-gene trimming of TCR beta chains, and an independent cohort replicated the association. In vitro tests confirmed that a few of the cytomegalovirus-associated TCR beta chains recognize cytomegalovirus antigens. A group of highly shared sequence variants was considered likely to be a technical artifact of the sequencing pipeline. Some IMGT-functional V segments, including TRBV6-2 and TRBV6-3, could not be distinguished by the 87-base-pair reads and were therefore excluded. Because counts were too low, under 20 rarely observed V segments, including chromosome 9 orphons, were left out of the earlier analysis of 587 of the donors.

Regarding this clone: Its antigen has not been determined. No quality values exist for individual bases; no much larger clone is one base distant.

The cohort comprised some 680 healthy bone marrow donors. Cohort members were all nominally healthy when sampled, although unrecorded immune exposures were likely present. The donor was CMV seronegative and belonged to the group of over 300 seronegative cohort members. Each donor provided a peripheral blood sample, and peripheral blood mononuclear cells were used for TCR beta sequencing. The Qiagen DNeasy Blood Extraction Kit was used to extract genomic DNA from the blood cell samples. The library was obtained by the immunoSEQ multiplex PCR assay. The multiplex PCR relied on a mix of 60 forward primers for TCR Vbeta segments and 13 reverse primers for TCR Jbeta segments. A multiplex PCR assay on genomic DNA amplified the CDR3 region of rearranged TCR beta genes. Amplified TCR beta libraries were sequenced as 87-base-pair reads on the Illumina HiSeq System. In the source study's methods: Across the roughly 700 repertoires, a later analysis counted 60 million to 90 million unique TCR beta chains, roughly 11 million of which were shared by at least two donors. A nearest-neighbor algorithm error-corrected the raw reads and collapsed the reads into unique sequences, merging closely related sequences to remove PCR and sequencing errors. V, D and J gene segments were assigned by aligning CDR3 sequences to IMGT reference sequences. For a sequence to be retained, at least a six-nucleotide match to both a V gene segment and a J gene segment was required. A rearrangement was called productive if the CDR3 had no stop codons and remained in frame with V and J, and every other rearrangement was called non-productive. CDR3 was defined by IMGT convention, running from the second conserved V-encoded cysteine to the conserved J-encoded phenylalanine. In an earlier analysis of more than 550 of the donors, sequences lacking an unambiguous match to a single V gene segment were excluded. In an earlier analysis of approximately 590 of the donors, V segments were called functional above 56.7% productive rearrangements and were called segregating when the between-donor standard deviation exceeded 5%. A statistical classification framework was built to diagnose cytomegalovirus status from the catalog of TCR beta chain sequences. A later analysis assigned V and J genes by comparing TCR nucleotide sequences with IMGT/GENE-DB human TR gene sequences. In a later analysis, CDR3 sequences and most-parsimonious VDJ recombination scenarios were assigned using the TCRdist pipeline. In a later analysis, every TCR beta chain was defined by the combination of its CDR3 amino acid sequence and its V-gene family, and reads without a unique V-gene family were dropped. As a way to deal with suspected cross-contamination and a sequencing artifact, a later analysis dropped approximately 570 nucleotide sequences that were highly shared and had low generation probability. A later analysis calculated a clonal expansion index for each public chain from normalized within-repertoire ranks of inferred template counts. A later analysis computed generation probabilities with a VDJ recombination model fitted to out-of-frame rearrangements, and checked the results against IGoR. A later analysis scored TCR-TCR, TCR-HLA and TCR-CMV co-occurrence with hypergeometric tests, applying a repertoire-size bias correction to TCR pairs. A later analysis estimated false discovery rates by permuting HLA or CMV assignments 20 times. In a later analysis, co-occurring TCRs were grouped with DBSCAN, and TCRdist sequence similarity was added when clustering was performed within HLA-allele-positive subsets. Repertoires with fewer than 30,000 or more than 120,000 public chains were left out of co-occurrence clustering, as were five repertoires with anomalous nucleotide sharing. The table comes from immuneACCESS by way of TCRdb, which keeps in-frame sequences with V and J called. Part of the clones is missing from these tables; in studies checked, under half for an unresolved V gene and the rest for unknown reasons. The V and J calls and clone size are taken from that table; D and trimming were inferred from the DNA. This sample lists 150,000 or so clones; around 77% were detected once. Less than 1.2% of the sample is held by the ten biggest clonotypes.

CDR1 and CDR2 are read off the germline V gene (reference sequence) as LNHDA and SQIVND. Trimming removed 2 bases from V and 6 bases from J; the gene matches leave 7 bases unexplained. Measured from the cysteine to the phenylalanine, the CDR3 is 15 residues long. Only the CDR3 region is kept as DNA, spanning 45 bases read in frame from base 1. Material: PBMCs. The chain is made from TRBV19 and TRBJ2-5; 9 bases in between match TRBD1. The origin of this receptor is a woman aged 40 to 50 in good health and CMV-seronegative. The CDR3 protein: CASSIQTGGMKTQYF. The DNA reads TGTGCCAGTAGTATACAGACAGGGGGAATGAAGACCCAGTACTTC. The full variable domain, with segments outside the CDR3 supplied by the reference TRBV19 and TRBJ2-5 proteins, appears as DGGITQSPKYLFRKEGQNVTLSCEQNLNHDAMYWYRQDPGQGLRLIYYSQIVNDFQKGDIAEGYSVSREKKESFPLTVTSAQKNPTAFYLCASSIQTGGMKTQYFGPGTRLLVL.